A selection of T cell receptor beta chains follows, all from one sample in a study of T cells in Graves' hyperthyroidism and ophthalmopathy. TCRdb re-derived calls from the multiplex PCR reads in MiXCR, one entry per CDR3 protein. This table has about 840,000 distinct CDR3 sequences, 38% appearing once. The material sequenced was blood. The source of these receptors is a man in his late teens or twenties with Graves' hyperthyroidism. CDR3s include the opening cysteine and the closing phenylalanine or tryptophan. The D gene is left open where the match is weak. Some rows mark clone size as missing; the rest say once, few, many or name a class of expanded clone.

d_gene: -
abundance: -
v_gene: TRBV13
j_gene: TRBJ2-2
CDR3aa: CASSLNGLLFANTGELFF
CDR3nt: TGTGCCAGCAGCTTAAATGGACTCTTGTTCGCGAACACCGGGGAGCTGTTTTTT

d_gene: TRBD1
abundance: many
v_gene: TRBV10-3
j_gene: TRBJ2-7
CDR3aa: CAITPTGDADEQYF
CDR3nt: TGTGCCATCACCCCGACAGGGGATGCTGACGAGCAGTACTTC

d_gene: -
abundance: -
v_gene: TRBV20-1
j_gene: TRBJ2-7
CDR3aa: CSASSQVYEQYF
CDR3nt: TGCAGTGCTAGTAGTCAGGTCTACGAGCAGTACTTC

d_gene: -
abundance: many
v_gene: TRBV29-1
j_gene: TRBJ1-4
CDR3aa: CSVGRGNEKLFF
CDR3nt: TGCAGCGTTGGGAGGGGTAATGAAAAACTGTTTTTT

d_gene: TRBD1
abundance: -
v_gene: TRBV5-1
j_gene: TRBJ2-2
CDR3aa: CANTTGTALTGELFF
CDR3nt: TGCGCCAACACCACCGGGACAGCTCTCACCGGGGAGCTGTTTTTT

d_gene: TRBD1
abundance: many
v_gene: TRBV2
j_gene: TRBJ2-7
CDR3aa: CASSQTGGYEQYF
CDR3nt: TGCGCCAGCAGCCAAACAGGGGGCTACGAGCAGTACTTC

d_gene: -
abundance: -
v_gene: TRBV13
j_gene: TRBJ1-3
CDR3aa: CASSSLDSGNTIYF
CDR3nt: TGTGCCAGCAGCTCCCTCGACTCTGGAAACACCATATATTTT

d_gene: -
abundance: -
v_gene: TRBV7-3
j_gene: TRBJ2-5
CDR3aa: CASSMGEGETQYF
CDR3nt: TGTGCCAGCAGCATGGGGGAAGGGGAGACCCAGTACTTC

d_gene: -
abundance: -
v_gene: TRBV2
j_gene: TRBJ2-6
CDR3aa: CASSQVSRSSGANVLTF
CDR3nt: TGTGCCAGCAGCCAAGTGTCCAGGAGCTCTGGGGCCAACGTCCTGACTTTC

d_gene: -
abundance: -
v_gene: TRBV12-3/TRBV12-4
j_gene: TRBJ1-4
CDR3aa: CASSLNGVDEKLFF
CDR3nt: TGTGCCAGCAGTTTAAATGGGGTGGATGAAAAACTGTTTTTT

d_gene: -
abundance: many
v_gene: TRBV2
j_gene: TRBJ1-6
CDR3aa: CASRTGQPGVSPLHF
CDR3nt: TGTGCCAGCAGGACGGGACAACCGGGAGTCTCACCCCTCCACTTT

d_gene: -
abundance: -
v_gene: TRBV7-2
j_gene: TRBJ2-7
CDR3aa: CASSAGGAGYEQYF
CDR3nt: TGTGCCAGCAGTGCCGGCGGGGCTGGCTACGAGCAGTACTTC